This section outlines one TCR beta chain sequence together with its context. Germline V gene data show CDR1 as MDHEN and CDR2 as SYDVKM. CDR3 length: 15 residues. Deletions cut 8 bases from V and 4 bases from J, with 18 bases between. This specimen comes from a study of OX40 agonist ivuxolimab in advanced cancers. Study at large: Ivuxolimab, an antibody acting as an agonist of OX40 (CD134), was used to treat patients. Three patients responded partially, comprising one with hepatocellular carcinoma and two with cutaneous melanoma.

Blood samples were obtained at baseline, cycle 4 day 1, and cycle 7 day 1. Using immunoSEQ multiplex PCR, the repertoire was profiled, and TCRdb retains in-frame clones only, with some absent. The sample includes tens of thousands of clones, about 84% seen only once; the top ten take 20% to 30%. This clonotype was sampled from an adult with an advanced solid tumor such as melanoma, head and neck, liver or kidney cancer. The rearrangement uses TRBV28 and TRBJ2-1; D remains unclear. The sequencing used CD4+ or CD8+ T cells sorted from blood, collected in a trial of the OX40 agonist ivuxolimab. The CDR3 loop reads CASARIDDTYNEQFF. CDR3 sequence (DNA): TGTGCCAGCGCCCGGATTGATGACACGTACAATGAGCAGTTCTTC. Variable domain in full (rest from reference TRBV28 and TRBJ2-1): DVKVTQSSRYLVKRTGEKVFLECVQDMDHENMFWYRQDPGLGLRLIYFSYDVKMKEKGDIPEGYSVSREKKERFSLILESASTNQTSMYLCASARIDDTYNEQFFGPGTRLTVL.